The clone carrying this T cell receptor beta chain was counted only a few times. TCRbeta library preparation incorporated unique molecular identifiers. TCRdb itself ran the PCR reads through MiXCR, one entry per CDR3 protein. Among approximately 590,000 distinct CDR3 sequences listed, 10% to 13% were seen once. This record belongs to a study of T-cell reconstitution after alpha-beta-depleted transplantation in children. The CDR3 length is 16 residues. CDR1 is SQVTM, CDR2 ANQGSEA, per germline. V was shortened by 2 bases and J by 0 bases, with 14 bases between the two germline ends. The V and J genes are TRBV29-1 and TRBJ2-1, with D unclear. The material was PBMCs from the stem cell graft donor, obtained from the stem cell graft. This receptor was obtained from a human donor who donated a stem cell graft to a child with acute myeloid leukemia. The CDR3 loop is CSVEKVRWSSYNEQFF. The CDR3 DNA follows: TGCAGCGTTGAAAAGGTCCGCTGGAGCTCCTACAATGAGCAGTTCTTC.